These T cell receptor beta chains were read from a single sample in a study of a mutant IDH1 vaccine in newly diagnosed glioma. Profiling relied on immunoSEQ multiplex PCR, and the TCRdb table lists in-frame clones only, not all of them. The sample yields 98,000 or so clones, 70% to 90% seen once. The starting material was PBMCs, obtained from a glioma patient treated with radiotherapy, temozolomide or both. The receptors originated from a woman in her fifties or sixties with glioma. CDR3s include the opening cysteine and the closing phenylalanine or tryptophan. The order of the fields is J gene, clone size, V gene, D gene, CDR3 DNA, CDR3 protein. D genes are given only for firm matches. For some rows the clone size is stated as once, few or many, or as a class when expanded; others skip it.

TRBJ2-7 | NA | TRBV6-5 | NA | TGTGCCAGCAGTCCCCGGGACCAGGCCTACGAGCAGTACTTC | CASSPRDQAYEQYF
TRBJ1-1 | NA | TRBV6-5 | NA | TGTGCCAGCAGTTCAGGTCTGGCTGAAGCTTTCTTT | CASSSGLAEAFF
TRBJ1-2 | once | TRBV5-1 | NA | TGCGCCAGCAGCTTGGCCATGGGCAACTATGGCTACACCTTC | CASSLAMGNYGYTF
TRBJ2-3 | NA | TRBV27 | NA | TGTGCCAGCAGAAAGAAGGGTATGGGGACAGATACGCAGTATTTT | CASRKKGMGTDTQYF
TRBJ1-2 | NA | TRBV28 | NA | TGTGCCAGCAGTTTAAAGGTGAAATATGGCTACACCTTC | CASSLKVKYGYTF
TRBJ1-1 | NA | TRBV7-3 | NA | TGTGCCAGCAGCCCTGAGGGTTGGGGCACTGAAGCTTTCTTT | CASSPEGWGTEAFF
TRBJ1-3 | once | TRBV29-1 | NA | TGCAGCGTTGAGATCCAGGCGGGAAACACCATATATTTT | CSVEIQAGNTIYF
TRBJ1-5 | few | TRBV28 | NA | TGTGCCAGCACCCTCGGACAAAATCAGCCCCAGCATTTT | CASTLGQNQPQHF
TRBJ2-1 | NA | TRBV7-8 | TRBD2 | TGTGCCAGCAGCTTAGTAGCGGGAACCTACAATGAGCAGTTCTTC | CASSLVAGTYNEQFF
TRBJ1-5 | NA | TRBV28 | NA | TGTGCCAGCAGTTTACTCAGGGACAATCAGCCCCAGCATTTT | CASSLLRDNQPQHF
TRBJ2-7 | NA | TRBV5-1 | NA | TGCGCCAGCAGCTTGGGGCAGGTCTACGAGCAGTACTTC | CASSLGQVYEQYF
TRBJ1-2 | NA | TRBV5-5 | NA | TGTGCCAGCAGCTTGGCGCAACTCCAGTGGAAGAAAGCTAACTATGGCTACACCTTC | CASSLAQLQWKKANYGYTF
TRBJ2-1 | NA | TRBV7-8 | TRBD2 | TGTGCCAGCGGACTAGCGGGAGGCAATGAGCAGTTCTTC | CASGLAGGNEQFF
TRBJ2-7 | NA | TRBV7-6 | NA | TGTGCCAGCAGCTTACCCAGTAGCTACGAGCAGTACTTC | CASSLPSSYEQYF
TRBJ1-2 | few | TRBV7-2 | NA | TGTGCCAGCAGCGACAACTATGGCTACACCTTC | CASSDNYGYTF
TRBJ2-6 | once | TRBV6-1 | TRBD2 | TGTGCCAGCAGTGAGGGAGGGCTAAGCCTCTCTGGGGCCAACGTCCTGACTTTC | CASSEGGLSLSGANVLTF
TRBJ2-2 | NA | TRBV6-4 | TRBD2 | TGTGCCAGCAGTGTGGGACTAGCAGTGAACACCGGGGAGCTGTTTTTT | CASSVGLAVNTGELFF
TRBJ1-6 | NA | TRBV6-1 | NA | TGTGCCGCGGGGATGGGGTATAATTCACCCCTCCACTTT | CAAGMGYNSPLHF
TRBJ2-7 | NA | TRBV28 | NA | TGTGCCAGCCGGACGTCCACCTACTACGAGCAGTACTTC | CASRTSTYYEQYF
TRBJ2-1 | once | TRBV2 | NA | TGTGCCAGCAGTGGAGGCCGAGGGTCCTACAATGAGCAGTTCTTC | CASSGGRGSYNEQFF
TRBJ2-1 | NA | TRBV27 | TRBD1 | TGTGCCAGCAGTTTCCAGAGGGGACAGGGGGGTAATGAGCAGTTCTTC | CASSFQRGQGGNEQFF
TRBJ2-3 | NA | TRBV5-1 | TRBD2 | TGCGCCAGCAGTTCATGGGAGGGAGGCACAGATACGCAGTATTTT | CASSSWEGGTDTQYF